These 9 T cell receptor beta chains were sequenced from one sample in a study of pediatric ulcerative colitis. The rectum was sampled with one to two pinch biopsies at colonoscopy. The table came from immunoSEQ multiplex PCR; TCRdb's copy has only in-frame clones and leaves some out. Seen here are about 12,000 clones, roughly three quarters observed once, and the top ten hold over 3.5%. The specimen was gut tissue. The receptors stem from a boy aged 10-17 years who was a control in a study of pediatric ulcerative colitis.

This clone was picked up a small number of times. V gene TRBV2 combines with J gene TRBJ1-1; D unclear. Germline values: CDR1 SNHLY, CDR2 FYNNEI. The V gene lost 4 bases and the J gene lost 7 bases, with 13 bases spanning the gap. This CDR3 spans 13 amino acids. The CDR3 DNA follows: TGTGCCAGCAGTGTCAGCGGGGAAAGTGAAGCTTTCTTT. Protein product: CASSVSGESEAFF. Using reference TRBV2 and TRBJ1-1 for the parts outside the CDR3, the full variable domain is EPEVTQTPSHQVTQMGQEVILRCVPISNHLYFYWYRQILGQKVEFLVSFYNNEISEKSEIFDDQFSVERPDGSNFTLKIRSTKLEDSAMYFCASSVSGESEAFFGQGTRLTVV.

The chain carries TRBV5-1 and TRBJ2-3; no clear D gene. V shed 0 bases and J shed 0 bases, with 5 bases lying between them. This CDR3 has 14 amino acids. Germline-derived CDR1 and CDR2 are SGHRS and YFSETQ. The CDR3 sequence: CASSLDRSTDTQYF. In DNA, the CDR3 is TGCGCCAGCAGCTTGGACAGAAGCACAGATACGCAGTATTTT.

This clone has only a few counts. Other nucleotide sequences in the sample specify the same CDR3. This chain joins TRBV7-3 and TRBJ2-3; D remains ambiguous. CDR3 length: 13 amino acids. The V end lost 5 bases, the J end lost 1 base, and 7 bases lay between the germline ends. Germline V gene lookup returns CDR1 SGHTA and CDR2 FQGTGA. DNA for the CDR3: TGTGCCAGCAGCCTCCCCGGCACAGATACGCAGTATTTT. Its protein is CASSLPGTDTQYF. Looking up the rest from reference TRBV7-3 and TRBJ2-3 gives the full variable domain: GAGVSQTPSNKVTEKGKYVELRCDPISGHTALYWYRQSLGQGPEFLIYFQGTGAADDSGLPNDRFFAVRPEGSVSTLKIQRTERGDSAVYLCASSLPGTDTQYFGPGTRLTVL.

The CDR3 sequence is CASSEFQTQYF. The CDR3 DNA reads as TGTGCCAGCAGTGAATTTCAGACCCAGTACTTC. The chain combines TRBV2 with TRBJ2-5; D unresolved. The germline V and J ends were trimmed by 2 bases and 6 bases, with 4 bases remaining between them. Germline values: CDR1 SNHLY, CDR2 FYNNEI. This CDR3 has 11 amino acids.

In this sample, this clone turned up once. This sequence joins TRBV6-1 and TRBJ2-1, with TRBD1 matching over 11 bases. J was trimmed by 4 bases and V by 6 bases; bases with no gene match: 5. The CDR3 extends over 15 amino acids. Germline V lookup: CDR1 MNHNS, CDR2 SASEGT. CDR3 sequence reads: CASSRDRGTYNEQFF. CDR3 DNA sequence: TGTGCCAGCAGCCGGGACAGGGGGACTTACAATGAGCAGTTCTTC.

The V gene is TRBV5-1, the J gene TRBJ2-1; 9 bases map to TRBD1. The germline V gene has CDR1 SGHRS and CDR2 YFSETQ. CDR3 size: 20 residues. The J segment lost 4 bases and the V segment lost 4 bases, leaving 21 bases of the junction unmatched. CDR3 nucleotide sequence: TGCGCCAGCAGCGATAGTCCCGGGACAGGGAATGGGGCCTTTTACAATGAGCAGTTCTTC. This translates into CASSDSPGTGNGAFYNEQFF.

CDR3 DNA sequence: TGCGCCAGCAGTGGTGGACTAGCGGGAGGGTTAACAGATACGCAGTATTTT. Encoded protein: CASSGGLAGGLTDTQYF. The chain combines TRBV10-1 with TRBJ2-3; 15 nucleotides match TRBD2. J was trimmed by 3 bases and V by 4 bases; bases with no gene match: 5. The CDR3 extends over 17 amino acids. CDR1 and CDR2 (germline): WNHNN, SYGVQD (reference sequence).

The chain uses TRBV5-1 and TRBJ1-4, with 8 positions matching TRBD1. The CDR3 has 16 amino acids. The junction had 9 bases not matched to a gene; V was cut back by 3 bases and J by 5 bases. Germline V gene lookup returns CDR1 SGHRS and CDR2 YFSETQ. CDR3 coding DNA: TGCGCCAGCAGCTCTACACCGGGACAGGCGAATGAAAAACTGTTTTTT. Protein product: CASSSTPGQANEKLFF.

The V call is TRBV7-6, the J call TRBJ1-4; TRBD1 is a possible D gene (5 bases). This CDR3 comprises 13 residues. From germline, CDR1 is SGHVS and CDR2 FNYEAQ. V shed 1 base and J shed 8 bases, with 8 bases lying between them. The CDR3 reads CASSLDQGEKLFF. In nucleotides, the CDR3 is TGTGCCAGCAGCTTAGACCAGGGCGAAAAACTGTTTTTT.